This T cell receptor beta chain was identified during a study of blood T cell repertoires in COVID-19. Seattle enrolled patients during active infection and tracked them longitudinally. TCRdb's table, derived via immunoSEQ multiplex PCR, lists solely in-frame clones and lacks some. Counted here are over 250,000 clones, about 91% occurring once; the ten biggest clones make up about 2.5%. The germline CDR1 and CDR2 sequences are SGHKS and YYEKEE (reference sequence). The V end lost 2 bases, the J end lost 13 bases, and 12 bases lay between the germline ends. CDR3 length: 11 amino acids. The sample taken for sequencing was peripheral blood. The V and J genes are TRBV5-5 and TRBJ1-1; a possible D gene is TRBD1 (5 bases). This TCR came from a person between 18 and 35 years old with COVID-19, enrolled during active disease. In DNA form, the CDR3 reads TGTGCCAGCAGCTTCGGGGGTGTCGGTTTCTTT. It is translated as CASSFGGVGFF.